This record covers a single T cell receptor (beta chain). Its antigen remains unidentified. Trimming removed 6 bases from V and 11 bases from J; junction bases left unmatched: 18. From germline, CDR1 is SGHRS and CDR2 YFSETQ. The CDR3 consists of 17 residues. The time point: newly diagnosed GD, antithyroid drugs for less than 3 months. From PBMCs, RNA was extracted and then used to make the TCR library. The sample comes from a study of regulatory T cells in long-lasting Graves disease. Findings of the study overall: Repertoires from persistent disease leaned toward TRBV28, TRBJ1-2 and TRBJ2-5. Those with persistent disease had in common more public clonotypes (about 3,000) than new patients (around 910).

iRepertoire HTBI primers and Arm-PCR of CDR3 regions built TCR beta libraries. TCRdb reprocessed the multiplex PCR reads via MiXCR and lists one record per CDR3 protein. This sample carries 350,000 to 450,000 distinct CDR3 sequences, around 14% of them seen once, and the ten largest clones take over 15%. The same sample was also used in a study of T cells in Graves' hyperthyroidism and ophthalmopathy. From that second work: Graves' hyperthyroidism showing no ophthalmopathy progression within 18 months was considered stable. The study used the HTBI primer set for a first-round RT-PCR of the TCR CDR3.

This sequence originates from a woman in her twenties or thirties with Graves disease. V usage is TRBV5-1 and J usage is TRBJ2-1; TRBD2 aligns across 12 bases. Here the sequenced sample was peripheral blood mononuclear cells (PBMCs), taken at new diagnosis, from a patient treated with antithyroid drugs. The DNA for the CDR3 is TGCGCCAGCAACTATTTTCCTCAGAGACTAGCGGGAGTAAAGCAGTTCTTC. Residues: CASNYFPQRLAGVKQFF.